This T cell receptor beta chain was recorded in a study of OX40 agonist ivuxolimab in advanced cancers. General study points: Averaging showed that CD8+ T cells had more expanded clones than CD4+ did.

Generated by immunoSEQ multiplex PCR, the TCRdb table keeps only in-frame clones and is missing some. The sample contains under 40,000 clones, 60% to 85% of which appear only once. Comments on this clone: What it recognizes is unknown.

This receptor was identified in an adult with an advanced solid tumor such as melanoma, head and neck, liver or kidney cancer. The sequencing here drew on CD4+ or CD8+ T cells sorted from blood, taken in a trial of the OX40 agonist ivuxolimab.

CDR3 sequence (DNA): TGCGCCAGCAGCTTGGAGGGGCCGACAGGGATACAGTACTTC. Translating gives CASSLEGPTGIQYF. The rearrangement uses TRBV5-1 and TRBJ2-7; 7 bases agree with TRBD1. CDR1 SGHRS and CDR2 YFSETQ come from the germline V gene. V dropped 0 bases and J dropped 10; count of bases not matched to a gene: 10. This CDR3 spans 14 amino acids.